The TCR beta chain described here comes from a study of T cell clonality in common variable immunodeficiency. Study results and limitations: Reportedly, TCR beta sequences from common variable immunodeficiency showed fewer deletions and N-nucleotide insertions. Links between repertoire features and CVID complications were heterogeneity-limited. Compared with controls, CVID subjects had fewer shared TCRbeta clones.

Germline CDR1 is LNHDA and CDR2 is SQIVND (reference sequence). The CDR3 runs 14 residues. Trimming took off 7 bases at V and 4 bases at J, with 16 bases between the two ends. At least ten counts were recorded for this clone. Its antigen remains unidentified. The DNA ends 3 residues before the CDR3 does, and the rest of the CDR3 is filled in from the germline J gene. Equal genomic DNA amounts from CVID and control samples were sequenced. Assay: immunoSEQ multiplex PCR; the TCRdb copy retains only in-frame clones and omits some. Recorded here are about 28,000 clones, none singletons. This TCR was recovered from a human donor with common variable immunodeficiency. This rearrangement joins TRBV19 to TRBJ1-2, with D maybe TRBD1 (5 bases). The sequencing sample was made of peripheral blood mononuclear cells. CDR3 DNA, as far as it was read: TGTGCCAGTACGGGCCGCAGGGAGCCCTATGGC. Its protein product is CASTGRREPYG. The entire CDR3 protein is CASTGRREPYGYTF.